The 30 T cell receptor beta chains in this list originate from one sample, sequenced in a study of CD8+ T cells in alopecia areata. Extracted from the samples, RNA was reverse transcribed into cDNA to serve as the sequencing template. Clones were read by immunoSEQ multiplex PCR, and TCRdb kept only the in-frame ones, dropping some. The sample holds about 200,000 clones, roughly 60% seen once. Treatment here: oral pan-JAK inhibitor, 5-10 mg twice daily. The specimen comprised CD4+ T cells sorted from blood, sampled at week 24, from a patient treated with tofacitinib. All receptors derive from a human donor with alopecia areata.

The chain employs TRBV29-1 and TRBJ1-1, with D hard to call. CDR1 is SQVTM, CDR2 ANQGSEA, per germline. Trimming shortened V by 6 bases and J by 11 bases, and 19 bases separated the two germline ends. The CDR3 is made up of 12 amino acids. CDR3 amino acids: CSVDPGGTGAFF. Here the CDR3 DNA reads TGCAGCGTGGACCCGGGCGGTACTGGGGCTTTCTTT.

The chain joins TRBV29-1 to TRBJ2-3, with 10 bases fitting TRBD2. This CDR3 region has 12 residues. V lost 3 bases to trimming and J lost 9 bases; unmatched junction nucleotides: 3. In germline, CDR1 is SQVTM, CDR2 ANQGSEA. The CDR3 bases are TGCAGCGTTGATCTAGCGGGGGTGACGCAGTATTTT. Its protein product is CSVDLAGVTQYF.

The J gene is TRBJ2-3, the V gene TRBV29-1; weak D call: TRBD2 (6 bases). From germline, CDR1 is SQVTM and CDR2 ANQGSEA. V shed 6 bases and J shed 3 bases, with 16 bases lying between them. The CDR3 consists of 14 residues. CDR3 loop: CSVFGTGETDTQYF. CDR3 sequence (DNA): TGCAGCGTCTTCGGGACTGGAGAAACAGATACGCAGTATTTT.

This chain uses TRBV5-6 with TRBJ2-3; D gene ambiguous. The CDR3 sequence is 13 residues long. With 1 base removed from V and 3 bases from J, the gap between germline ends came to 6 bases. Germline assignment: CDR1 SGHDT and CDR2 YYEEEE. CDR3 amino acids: CASSLISTDTQYF. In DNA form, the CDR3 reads TGTGCCAGCAGCTTGATATCAACAGATACGCAGTATTTT. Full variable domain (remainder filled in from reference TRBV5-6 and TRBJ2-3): DAGVTQSPTHLIKTRGQQVTLRCSPKSGHDTVSWYQQALGQGPQFIFQYYEEEERQRGNFPDRFSGHQFPNYSSELNVNALLLGDSALYLCASSLISTDTQYFGPGTRLTVL.

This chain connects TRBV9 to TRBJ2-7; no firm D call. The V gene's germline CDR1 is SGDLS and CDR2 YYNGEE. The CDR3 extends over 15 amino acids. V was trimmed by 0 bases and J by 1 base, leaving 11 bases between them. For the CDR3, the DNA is TGTGCCAGCAGCGTAGCTCCTAGAAGATCCTACGAGCAGTACTTC. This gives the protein CASSVAPRRSYEQYF. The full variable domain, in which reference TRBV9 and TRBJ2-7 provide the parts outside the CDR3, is DSGVTQTPKHLITATGQRVTLRCSPRSGDLSVYWYQQSLDQGLQFLIQYYNGEERAKGNILERFSAQQFPDLHSELNLSSLELGDSALYFCASSVAPRRSYEQYFGPGTRLTVT.

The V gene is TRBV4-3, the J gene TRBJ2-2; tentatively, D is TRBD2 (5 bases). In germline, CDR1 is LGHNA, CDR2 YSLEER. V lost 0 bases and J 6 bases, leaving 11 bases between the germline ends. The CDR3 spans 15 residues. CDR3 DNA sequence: TGCGCCAGCAGCCAAGAACTAGTCTCCCCCGGGGAGCTGTTTTTT. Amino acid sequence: CASSQELVSPGELFF.

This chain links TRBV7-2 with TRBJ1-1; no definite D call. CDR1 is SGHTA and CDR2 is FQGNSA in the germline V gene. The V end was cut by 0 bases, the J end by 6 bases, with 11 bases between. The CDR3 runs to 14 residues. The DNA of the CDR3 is TGTGCCAGCAGCTTAGCTTTTCGGGGAGCTGAAGCTTTCTTT. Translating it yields CASSLAFRGAEAFF.

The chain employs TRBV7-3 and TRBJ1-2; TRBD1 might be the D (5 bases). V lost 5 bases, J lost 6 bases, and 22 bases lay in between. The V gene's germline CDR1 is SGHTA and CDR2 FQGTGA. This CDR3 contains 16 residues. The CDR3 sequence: CASSKGSSLGADGYTF. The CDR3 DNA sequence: TGTGCCAGCAGCAAAGGGTCTTCTTTAGGGGCGGATGGCTACACCTTC.

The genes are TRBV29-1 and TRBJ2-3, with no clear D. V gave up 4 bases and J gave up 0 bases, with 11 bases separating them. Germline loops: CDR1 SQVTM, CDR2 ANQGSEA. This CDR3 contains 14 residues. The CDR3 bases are TGCAGCGTTGGAATACAGTGGAGCACAGATACGCAGTATTTT. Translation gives CSVGIQWSTDTQYF.

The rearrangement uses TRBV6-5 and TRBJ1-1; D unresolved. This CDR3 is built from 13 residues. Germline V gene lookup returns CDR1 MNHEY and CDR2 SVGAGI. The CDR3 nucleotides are TGTGCGACCCAGACACCGGGGAATGCGTTGGCTTTCTTT. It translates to CATQTPGNALAFF.

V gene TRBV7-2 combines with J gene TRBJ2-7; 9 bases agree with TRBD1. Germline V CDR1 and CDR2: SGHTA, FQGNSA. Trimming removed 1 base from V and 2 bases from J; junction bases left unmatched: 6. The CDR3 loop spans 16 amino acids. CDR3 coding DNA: TGTGCCAGCAGCTTAGAAATGGGACAGGGAACCTACGAGCAGTACTTC. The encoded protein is CASSLEMGQGTYEQYF.

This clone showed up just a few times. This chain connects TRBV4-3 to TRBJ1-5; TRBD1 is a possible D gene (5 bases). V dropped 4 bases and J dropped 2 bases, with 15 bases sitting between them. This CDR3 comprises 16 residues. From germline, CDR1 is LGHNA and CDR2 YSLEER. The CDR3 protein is CASSRTLDSRNQPQHF. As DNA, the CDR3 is TGCGCCAGCAGCCGCACACTCGACAGTCGCAATCAGCCCCAGCATTTT.

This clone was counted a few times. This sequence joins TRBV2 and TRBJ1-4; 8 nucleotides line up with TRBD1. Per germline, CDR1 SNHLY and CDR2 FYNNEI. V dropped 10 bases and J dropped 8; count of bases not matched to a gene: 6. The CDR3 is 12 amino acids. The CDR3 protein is CATTRDREKLFF. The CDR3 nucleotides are TGTGCCACGACCCGGGACAGGGAAAAACTGTTTTTT.

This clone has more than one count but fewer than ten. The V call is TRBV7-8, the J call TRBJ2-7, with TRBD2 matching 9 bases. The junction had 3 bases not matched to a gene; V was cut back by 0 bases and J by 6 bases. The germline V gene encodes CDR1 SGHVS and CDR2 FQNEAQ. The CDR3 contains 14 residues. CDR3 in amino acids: CASSLASGGTEQYF. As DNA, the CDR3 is TGTGCCAGCAGCTTAGCTAGCGGGGGAACCGAGCAGTACTTC.

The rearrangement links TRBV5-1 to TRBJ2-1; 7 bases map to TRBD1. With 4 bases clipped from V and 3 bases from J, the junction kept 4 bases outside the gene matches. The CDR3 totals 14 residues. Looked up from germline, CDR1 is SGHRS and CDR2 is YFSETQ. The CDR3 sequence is CASSKGQNYNEQFF. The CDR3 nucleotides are TGCGCCAGCAGCAAGGGACAGAACTACAATGAGCAGTTCTTC.

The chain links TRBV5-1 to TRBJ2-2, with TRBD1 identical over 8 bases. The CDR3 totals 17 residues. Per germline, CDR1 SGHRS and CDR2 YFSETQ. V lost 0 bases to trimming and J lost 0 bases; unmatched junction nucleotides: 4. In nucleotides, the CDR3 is TGCGCCAGCAGCTTGGAGGGACAGGTTCCGAACACCGGGGAGCTGTTTTTT. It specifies CASSLEGQVPNTGELFF.

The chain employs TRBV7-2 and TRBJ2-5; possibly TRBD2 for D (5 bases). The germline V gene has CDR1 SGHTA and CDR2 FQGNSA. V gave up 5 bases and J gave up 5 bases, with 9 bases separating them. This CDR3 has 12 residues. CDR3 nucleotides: TGTGCCAGCAGCCCTAGCTGGGAGACCCAGTACTTC. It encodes CASSPSWETQYF.

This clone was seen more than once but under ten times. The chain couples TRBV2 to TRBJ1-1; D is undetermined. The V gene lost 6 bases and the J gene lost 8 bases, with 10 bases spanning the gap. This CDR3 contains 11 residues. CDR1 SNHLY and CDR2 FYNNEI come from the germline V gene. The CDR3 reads CASRSLVEAFF. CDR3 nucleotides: TGTGCCAGCAGATCCTTGGTGGAAGCTTTCTTT.

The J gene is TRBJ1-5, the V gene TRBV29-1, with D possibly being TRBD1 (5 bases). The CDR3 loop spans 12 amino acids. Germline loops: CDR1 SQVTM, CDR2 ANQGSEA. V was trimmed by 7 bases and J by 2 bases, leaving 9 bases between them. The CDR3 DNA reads TGCAGCGGGGGGGAGCGCAATCAGCCCCAGCATTTT. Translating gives CSGGERNQPQHF.

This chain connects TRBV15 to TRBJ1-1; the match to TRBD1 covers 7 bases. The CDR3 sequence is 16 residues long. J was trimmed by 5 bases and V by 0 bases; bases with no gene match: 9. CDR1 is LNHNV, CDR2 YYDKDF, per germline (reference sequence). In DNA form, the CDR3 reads TGTGCCACCAGCAGAGATAACAGGGGATTGCGGACTGAAGCTTTCTTT. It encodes CATSRDNRGLRTEAFF.

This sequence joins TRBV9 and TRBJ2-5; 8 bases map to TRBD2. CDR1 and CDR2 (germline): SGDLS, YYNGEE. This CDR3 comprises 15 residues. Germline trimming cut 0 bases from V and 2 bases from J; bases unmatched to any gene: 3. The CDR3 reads CASSVAGGLQETQYF. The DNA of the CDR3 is TGTGCCAGCAGCGTAGCGGGGGGGCTTCAAGAGACCCAGTACTTC.

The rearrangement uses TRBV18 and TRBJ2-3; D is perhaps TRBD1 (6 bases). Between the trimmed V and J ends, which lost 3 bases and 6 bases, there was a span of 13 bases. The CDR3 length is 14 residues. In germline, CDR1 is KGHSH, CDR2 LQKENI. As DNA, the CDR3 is TGTGCCAGCTCACCGGGACAAACTTTGGATACGCAGTATTTT. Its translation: CASSPGQTLDTQYF.

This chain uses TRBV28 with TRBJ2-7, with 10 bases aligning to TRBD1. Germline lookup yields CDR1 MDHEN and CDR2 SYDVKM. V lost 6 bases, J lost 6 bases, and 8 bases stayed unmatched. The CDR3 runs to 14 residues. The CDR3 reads CASRPGTGAAEQYF. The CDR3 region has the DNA TGTGCCAGCAGGCCGGGGACAGGGGCTGCCGAGCAGTACTTC.

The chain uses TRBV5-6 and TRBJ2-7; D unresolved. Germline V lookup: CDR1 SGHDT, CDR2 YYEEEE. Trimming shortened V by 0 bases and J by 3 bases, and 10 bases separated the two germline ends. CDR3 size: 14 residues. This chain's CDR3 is CASSLGSGGYEQYF. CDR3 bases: TGTGCCAGCAGCTTGGGTAGTGGCGGCTACGAGCAGTACTTC.

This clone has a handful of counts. For the CDR3, the DNA is TGCAGCGCCATACAGGGAGGGGCCAACGTCCTGACTTTC. As protein: CSAIQGGANVLTF. The chain employs TRBV29-1 and TRBJ2-6, with a tentative D call TRBD1 (6 bases). The CDR3 has 13 amino acids. Germline lookup yields CDR1 SQVTM and CDR2 ANQGSEA. Trimming cost V 7 bases and J 4 bases, with 11 bases left between them.

The CDR3 sequence is CSVATRLAYEQYF. CDR3 nucleotide sequence: TGCAGCGTAGCGACCCGACTCGCCTACGAGCAGTACTTC. The chain combines TRBV29-1 with TRBJ2-7, with unresolved D. Per germline, CDR1 SQVTM and CDR2 ANQGSEA. This CDR3 has 13 amino acids. Trimming removed 6 bases at V and 2 bases at J, with 14 bases between.

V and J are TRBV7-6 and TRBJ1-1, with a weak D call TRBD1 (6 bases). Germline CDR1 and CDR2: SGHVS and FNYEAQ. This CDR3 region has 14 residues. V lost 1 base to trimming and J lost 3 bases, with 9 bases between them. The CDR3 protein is CASSLGQGHTEAFF. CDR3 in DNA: TGTGCCAGCAGCTTAGGGCAGGGGCACACTGAAGCTTTCTTT. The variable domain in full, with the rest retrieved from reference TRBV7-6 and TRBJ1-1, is GAGVSQSPRYKVTKRGQDVALRCDPISGHVSLYWYRQALGQGPEFLTYFNYEAQQDKSGLPNDRFSAERPEGSISTLTIQRTEQRDSAMYRCASSLGQGHTEAFFGQGTRLTVV.

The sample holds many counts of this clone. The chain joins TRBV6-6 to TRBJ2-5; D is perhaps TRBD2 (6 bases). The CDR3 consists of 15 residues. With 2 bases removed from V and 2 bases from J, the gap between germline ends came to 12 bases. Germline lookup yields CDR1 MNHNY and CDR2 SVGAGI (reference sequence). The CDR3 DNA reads TGTGCCAGCAGTTACGGCCAGGGACTTCAAGAGACCCAGTACTTC. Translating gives CASSYGQGLQETQYF.

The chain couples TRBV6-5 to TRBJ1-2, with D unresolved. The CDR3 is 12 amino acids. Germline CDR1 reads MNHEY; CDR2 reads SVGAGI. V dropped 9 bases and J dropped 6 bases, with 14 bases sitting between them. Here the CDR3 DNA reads TGTGCCAGATCTACACTAAGGGATGGCTACACCTTC. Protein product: CARSTLRDGYTF.

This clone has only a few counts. CDR3 bases: TGTGCCAGCAGCGGTGGCGGGTTCTACGAGCAGTACTTC. The encoded protein is CASSGGGFYEQYF. The rearrangement joins TRBV13 to TRBJ2-7, with a tentative D call TRBD2 (5 bases). Trimming removed 5 bases from V and 3 bases from J, with 11 bases in between. CDR3 length: 13 residues. Germline V gene sequence: CDR1 PRHDT, CDR2 FYEKMQ (reference sequence).